This section outlines one T cell receptor beta chain sequence together with its context. The sample is drawn from a study of blood T cell repertoires in COVID-19. Turning to the study itself: Collection of acute and convalescent COVID-19 samples took place in the United States, Italy and Spain. T cells, B-cell-depleted T cells, or PBMCs provided the cDNA or gDNA that served as material.

TCRdb's copy holds only in-frame clones and misses some; the assay was immunoSEQ multiplex PCR. The data contain 55,000 to 70,000 clones, around 90% of them singletons. CDR3 length: 17 residues. V was pared by 4 bases and J by 7 bases, with 14 bases of the junction left unmatched. Germline V gene sequence: CDR1 ENHRY, CDR2 SYGVKD. The sequence came from a woman older than 75 with COVID-19, enrolled during active disease. Sample: peripheral blood. V usage is TRBV10-3 and J usage is TRBJ2-1, with 9 bases lining up with TRBD2. CDR3 coding DNA: TGTGCCATCAGTGCGGATCAGCTAGCGGGGTTCAGAAATGAGCAGTTCTTC. Its translation: CAISADQLAGFRNEQFF.